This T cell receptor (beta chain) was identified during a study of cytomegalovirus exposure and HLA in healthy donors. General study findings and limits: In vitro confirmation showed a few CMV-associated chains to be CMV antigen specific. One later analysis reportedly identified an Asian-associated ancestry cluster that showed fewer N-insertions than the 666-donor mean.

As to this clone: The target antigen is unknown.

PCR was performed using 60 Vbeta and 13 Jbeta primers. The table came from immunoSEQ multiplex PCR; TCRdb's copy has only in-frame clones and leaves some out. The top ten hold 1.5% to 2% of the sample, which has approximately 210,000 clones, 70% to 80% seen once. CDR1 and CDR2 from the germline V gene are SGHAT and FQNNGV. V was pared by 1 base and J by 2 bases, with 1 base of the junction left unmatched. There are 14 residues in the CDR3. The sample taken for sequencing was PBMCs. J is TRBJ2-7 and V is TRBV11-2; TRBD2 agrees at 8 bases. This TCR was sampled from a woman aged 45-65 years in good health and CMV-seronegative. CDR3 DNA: TGTGCCAGCAGCTTAGTCGGGAGGGCCTACGAGCAGTACTTC. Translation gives CASSLVGRAYEQYF.